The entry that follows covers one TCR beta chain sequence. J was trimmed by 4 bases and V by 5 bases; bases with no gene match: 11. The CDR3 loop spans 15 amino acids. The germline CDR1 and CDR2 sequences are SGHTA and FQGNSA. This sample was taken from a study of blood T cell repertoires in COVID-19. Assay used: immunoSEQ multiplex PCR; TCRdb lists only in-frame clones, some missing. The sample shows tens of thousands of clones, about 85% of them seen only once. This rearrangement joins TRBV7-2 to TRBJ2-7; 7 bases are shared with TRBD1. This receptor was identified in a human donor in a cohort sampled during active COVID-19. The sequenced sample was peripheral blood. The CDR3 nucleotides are TGTGCCAGCAGCCCCGACAGGGCACGCGGGTACGAGCAGTACTTC. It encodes CASSPDRARGYEQYF.